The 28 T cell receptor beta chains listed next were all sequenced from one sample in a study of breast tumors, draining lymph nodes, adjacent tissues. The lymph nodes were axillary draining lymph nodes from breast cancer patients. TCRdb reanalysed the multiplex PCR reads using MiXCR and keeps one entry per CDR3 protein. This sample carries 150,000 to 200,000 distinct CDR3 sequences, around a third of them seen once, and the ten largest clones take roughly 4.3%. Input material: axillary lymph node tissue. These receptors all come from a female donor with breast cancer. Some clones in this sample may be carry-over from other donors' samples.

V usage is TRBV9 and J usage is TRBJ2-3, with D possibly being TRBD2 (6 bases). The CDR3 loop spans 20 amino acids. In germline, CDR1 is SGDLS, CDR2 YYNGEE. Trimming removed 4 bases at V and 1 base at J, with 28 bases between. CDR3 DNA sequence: TGTGCCAGCAGCCCCCAGGAAGGGGTGAACACGGGGGAAGGCACAGATACGCAGTATTTT. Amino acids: CASSPQEGVNTGEGTDTQYF.

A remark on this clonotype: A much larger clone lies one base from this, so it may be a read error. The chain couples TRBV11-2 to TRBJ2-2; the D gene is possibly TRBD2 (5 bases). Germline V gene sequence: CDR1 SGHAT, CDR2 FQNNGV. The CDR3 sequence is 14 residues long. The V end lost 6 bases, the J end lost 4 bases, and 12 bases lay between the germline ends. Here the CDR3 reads CASSQTGVTGELFF. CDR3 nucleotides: TGTGCCAGCAGTCAAACCGGGGTCACCGGGGAGCTGTTTTTT.

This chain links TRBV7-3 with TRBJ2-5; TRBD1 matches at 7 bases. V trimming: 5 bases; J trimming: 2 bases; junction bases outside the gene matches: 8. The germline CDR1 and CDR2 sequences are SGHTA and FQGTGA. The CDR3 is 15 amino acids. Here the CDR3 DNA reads TGTGCCAGCAGCCCGACAGGGTACATTCAAGAGACCCAGTACTTC. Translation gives CASSPTGYIQETQYF.

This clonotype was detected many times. In DNA form, the CDR3 reads TGTGCCAGCTCTACACTAGCGGGGGGGCTCAACATGGCCGCAGATACGCAGTATTTT. Amino acids: CASSTLAGGLNMAADTQYF. This rearrangement joins TRBV12-3 or TRBV12-4 to TRBJ2-3; TRBD2 matches 13 bases. Trimming took 8 bases from V and 4 from J; bases not matched to a gene: 18. This CDR3 spans 19 amino acids.

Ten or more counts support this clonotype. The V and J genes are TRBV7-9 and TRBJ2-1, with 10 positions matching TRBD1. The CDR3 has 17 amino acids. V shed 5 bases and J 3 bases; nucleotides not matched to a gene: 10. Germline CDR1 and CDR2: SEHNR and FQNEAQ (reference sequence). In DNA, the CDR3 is TGTGCCAGCAGCCCTGGGGGACAGGGGTCCTTCTACAATGAGCAGTTCTTC. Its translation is CASSPGGQGSFYNEQFF.

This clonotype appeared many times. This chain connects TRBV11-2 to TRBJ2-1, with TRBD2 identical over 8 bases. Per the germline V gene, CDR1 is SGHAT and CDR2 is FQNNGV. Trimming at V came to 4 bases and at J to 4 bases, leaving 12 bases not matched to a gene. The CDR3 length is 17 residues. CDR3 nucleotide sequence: TGTGCCAGCAGCTGGACCCTTCGGGGGGGCGGGTACAATGAGCAGTTCTTC. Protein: CASSWTLRGGGYNEQFF.

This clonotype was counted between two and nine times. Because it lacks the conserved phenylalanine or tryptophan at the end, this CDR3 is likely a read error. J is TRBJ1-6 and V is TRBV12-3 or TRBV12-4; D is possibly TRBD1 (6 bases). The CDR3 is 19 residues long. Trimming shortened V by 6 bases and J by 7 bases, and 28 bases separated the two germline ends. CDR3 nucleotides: TGTGCCAGCAGAACCGGGACAAACTTGGGGTACAAGTCAAATTCACCCCTCCACCTT. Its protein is CASRTGTNLGYKSNSPLHL.

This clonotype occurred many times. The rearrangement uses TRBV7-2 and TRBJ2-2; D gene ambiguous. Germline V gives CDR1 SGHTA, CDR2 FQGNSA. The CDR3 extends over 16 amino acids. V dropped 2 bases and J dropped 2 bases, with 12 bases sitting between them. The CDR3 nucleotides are TGTGCCAGCAGCTTACATCAGGCGCTCAACACCGGGGAGCTGTTTTTT. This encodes CASSLHQALNTGELFF.

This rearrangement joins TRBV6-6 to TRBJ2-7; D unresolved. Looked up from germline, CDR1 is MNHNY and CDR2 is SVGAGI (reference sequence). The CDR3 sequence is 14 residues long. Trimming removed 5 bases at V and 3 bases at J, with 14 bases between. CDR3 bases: TGTGCCAGCAGTCATGTGGTCAGCTACTACGAGCAGTACTTC. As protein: CASSHVVSYYEQYF.

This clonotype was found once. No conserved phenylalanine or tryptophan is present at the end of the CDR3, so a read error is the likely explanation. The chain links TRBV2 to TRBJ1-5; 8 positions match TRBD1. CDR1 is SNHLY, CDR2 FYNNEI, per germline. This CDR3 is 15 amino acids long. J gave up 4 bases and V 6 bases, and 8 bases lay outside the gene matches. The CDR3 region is CASRLSTGENQPQHP. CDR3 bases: TGTGCCAGCAGGCTATCGACAGGGGAGAATCAGCCCCAGCATCCT.

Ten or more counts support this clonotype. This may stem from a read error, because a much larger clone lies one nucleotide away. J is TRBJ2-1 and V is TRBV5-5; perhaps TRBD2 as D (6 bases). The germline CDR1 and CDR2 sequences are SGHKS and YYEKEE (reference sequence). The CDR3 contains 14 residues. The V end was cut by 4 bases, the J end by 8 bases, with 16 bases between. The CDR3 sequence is CASSALAALDEQFF. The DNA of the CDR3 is TGTGCCAGCAGCGCATTAGCGGCGTTGGATGAGCAGTTCTTC.

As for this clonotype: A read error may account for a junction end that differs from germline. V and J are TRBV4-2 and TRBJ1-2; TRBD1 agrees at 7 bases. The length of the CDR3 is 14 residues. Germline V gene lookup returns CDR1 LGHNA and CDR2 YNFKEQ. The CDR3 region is CASSPTGQVYGNTF. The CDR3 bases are TGTGCCAGCAGCCCTACAGGACAGGTCTATGGCAACACCTTC.

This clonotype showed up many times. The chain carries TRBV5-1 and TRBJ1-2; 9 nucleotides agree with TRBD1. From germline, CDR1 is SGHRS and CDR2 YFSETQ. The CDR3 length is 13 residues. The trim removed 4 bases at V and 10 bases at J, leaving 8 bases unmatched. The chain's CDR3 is CASSPGTGSHYTF. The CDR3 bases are TGCGCCAGCAGCCCAGGGACAGGGTCGCACTACACCTTC. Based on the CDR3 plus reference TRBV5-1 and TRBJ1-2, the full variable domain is KAGVTQTPRYLIKTRGQQVTLSCSPISGHRSVSWYQQTPGQGLQFLFEYFSETQRNKGNFPGRFSGRQFSNSRSEMNVSTLELGDSALYLCASSPGTGSHYTFGSGTRLTVV.

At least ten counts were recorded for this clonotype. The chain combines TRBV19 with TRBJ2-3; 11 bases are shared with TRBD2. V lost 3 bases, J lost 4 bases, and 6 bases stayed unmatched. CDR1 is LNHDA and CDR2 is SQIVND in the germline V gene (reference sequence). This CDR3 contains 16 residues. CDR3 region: CASSMGTSGGPDTQYF. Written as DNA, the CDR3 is TGTGCCAGTAGTATGGGCACTAGCGGGGGCCCAGATACGCAGTATTTT.

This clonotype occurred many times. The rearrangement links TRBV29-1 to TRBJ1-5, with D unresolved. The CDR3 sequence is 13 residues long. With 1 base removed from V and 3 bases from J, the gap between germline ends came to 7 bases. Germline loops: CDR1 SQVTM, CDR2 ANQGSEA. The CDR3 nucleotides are TGCAGCGTTGAAGTGTGGCCCAATCAGCCCCAGCATTTT. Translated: CSVEVWPNQPQHF.

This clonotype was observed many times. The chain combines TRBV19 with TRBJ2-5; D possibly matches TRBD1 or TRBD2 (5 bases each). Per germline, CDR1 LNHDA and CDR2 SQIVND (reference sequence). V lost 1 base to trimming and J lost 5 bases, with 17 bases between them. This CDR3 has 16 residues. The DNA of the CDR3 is TGTGCCAGTAGTATAGCCCGGGACCATGGGGATGAGACCCAGTACTTC. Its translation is CASSIARDHGDETQYF.

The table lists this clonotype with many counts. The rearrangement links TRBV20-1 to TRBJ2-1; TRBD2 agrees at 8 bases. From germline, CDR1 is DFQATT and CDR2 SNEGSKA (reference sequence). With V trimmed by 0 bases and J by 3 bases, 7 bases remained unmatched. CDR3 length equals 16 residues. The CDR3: CSARESSGRNYNEQFF. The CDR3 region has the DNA TGCAGTGCTAGAGAATCGAGCGGGAGAAACTACAATGAGCAGTTCTTC.

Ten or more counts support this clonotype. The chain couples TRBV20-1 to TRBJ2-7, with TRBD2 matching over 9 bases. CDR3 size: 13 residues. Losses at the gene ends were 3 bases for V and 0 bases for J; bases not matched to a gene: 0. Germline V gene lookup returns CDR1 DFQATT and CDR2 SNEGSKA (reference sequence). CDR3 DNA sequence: TGCAGTGCTAGGCGGGAGGGCTCCTACGAGCAGTACTTC. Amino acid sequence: CSARREGSYEQYF.

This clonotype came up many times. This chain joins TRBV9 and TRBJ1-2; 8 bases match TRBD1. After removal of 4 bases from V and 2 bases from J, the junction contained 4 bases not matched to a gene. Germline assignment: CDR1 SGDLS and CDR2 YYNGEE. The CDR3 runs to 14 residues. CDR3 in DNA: TGTGCCAGCAGCATAGACAGGGGCAACTATGGCTACACCTTC. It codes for CASSIDRGNYGYTF.

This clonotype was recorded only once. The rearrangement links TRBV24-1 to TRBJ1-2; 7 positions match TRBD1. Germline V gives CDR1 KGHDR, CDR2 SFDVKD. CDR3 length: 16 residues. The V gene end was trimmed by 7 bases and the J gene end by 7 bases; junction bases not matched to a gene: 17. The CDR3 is CATSSSRGDSFSGYTF. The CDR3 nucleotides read TGTGCCACCAGCTCCTCGAGGGGGGACAGCTTCAGTGGCTACACCTTC.

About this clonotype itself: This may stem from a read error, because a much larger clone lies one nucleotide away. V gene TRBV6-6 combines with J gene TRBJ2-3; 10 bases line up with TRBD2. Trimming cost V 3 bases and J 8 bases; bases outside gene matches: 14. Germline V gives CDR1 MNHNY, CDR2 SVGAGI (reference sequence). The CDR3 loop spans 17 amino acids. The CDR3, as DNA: TGTGCCAGCAGTTATTATAGCGGGGGGCCACGGGGAGGTACGCAGTATTTT. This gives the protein CASSYYSGGPRGGTQYF.

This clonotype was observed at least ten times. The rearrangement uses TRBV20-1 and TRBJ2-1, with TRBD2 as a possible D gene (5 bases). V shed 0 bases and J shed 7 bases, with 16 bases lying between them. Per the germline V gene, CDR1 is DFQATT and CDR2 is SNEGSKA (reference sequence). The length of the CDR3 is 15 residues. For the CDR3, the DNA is TGCAGTGCTAGAGACCTCTTTCTAGCTGGGAATGAGCAGTTCTTC. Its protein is CSARDLFLAGNEQFF.

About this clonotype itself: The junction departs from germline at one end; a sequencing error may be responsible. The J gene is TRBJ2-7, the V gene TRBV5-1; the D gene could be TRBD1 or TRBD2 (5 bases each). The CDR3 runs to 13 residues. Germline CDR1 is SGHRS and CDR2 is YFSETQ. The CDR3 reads CANSLGPRHEQYF. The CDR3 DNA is TGCGCCAACAGCTTGGGACCCAGACACGAGCAGTACTTT.

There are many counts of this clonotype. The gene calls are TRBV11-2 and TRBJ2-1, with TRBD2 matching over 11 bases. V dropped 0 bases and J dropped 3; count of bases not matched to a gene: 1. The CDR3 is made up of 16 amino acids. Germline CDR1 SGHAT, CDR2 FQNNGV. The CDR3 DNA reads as TGTGCCAGCAGCTTAGAGGGACTAGCGGACTACAATGAGCAGTTCTTC. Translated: CASSLEGLADYNEQFF.

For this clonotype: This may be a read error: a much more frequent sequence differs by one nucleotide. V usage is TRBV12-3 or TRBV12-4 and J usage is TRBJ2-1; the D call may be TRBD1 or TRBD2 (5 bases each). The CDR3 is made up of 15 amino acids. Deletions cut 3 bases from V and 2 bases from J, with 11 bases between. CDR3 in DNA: TGTGCCAGCAGTTTTGAGACGGGGCCCTACAATGAGCAGTTCTTC. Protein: CASSFETGPYNEQFF.

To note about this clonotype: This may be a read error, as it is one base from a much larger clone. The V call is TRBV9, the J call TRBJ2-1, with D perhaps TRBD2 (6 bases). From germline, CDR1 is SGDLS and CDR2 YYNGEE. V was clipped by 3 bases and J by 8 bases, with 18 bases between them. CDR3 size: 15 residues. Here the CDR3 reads CASSDRNGWGDEQFF. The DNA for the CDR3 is TGTGCCAGCAGCGACCGGAACGGCTGGGGGGATGAGCAGTTCTTC. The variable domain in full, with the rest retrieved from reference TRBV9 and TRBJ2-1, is DSGVTQTPKHLITATGQRVTLRCSPRSGDLSVYWYQQSLDQGLQFLIQYYNGEERAKGNILERFSAQQFPDLHSELNLSSLELGDSALYFCASSDRNGWGDEQFFGPGTRLTVL.

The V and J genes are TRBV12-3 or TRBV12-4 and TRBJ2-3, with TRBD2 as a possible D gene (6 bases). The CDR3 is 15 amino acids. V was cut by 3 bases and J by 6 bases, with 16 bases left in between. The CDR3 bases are TGTGCCAGCAGTTTTTTGGCGGGGAGTGCGGATACGCAGTATTTT. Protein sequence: CASSFLAGSADTQYF.

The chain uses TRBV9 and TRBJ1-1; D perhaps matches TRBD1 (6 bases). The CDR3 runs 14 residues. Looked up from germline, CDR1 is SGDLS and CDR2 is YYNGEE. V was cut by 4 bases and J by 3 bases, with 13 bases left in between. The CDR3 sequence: CASSPWRGDTEAFF. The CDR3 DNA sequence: TGTGCCAGCAGCCCATGGAGGGGGGACACTGAAGCTTTCTTT.